The subject of this entry is one TCR beta chain. The antigen is undetermined. Other nucleotide sequences from this sample produce the same CDR3. The entry originates in a study of shared clonotypes between healthy human individuals. The wider study: Each donor had three CD4 naive, three CD4 memory, two CD8 naive and one CD8 memory plate. The study, taken as a whole, reports: Read depth was anticipated to influence clonotype sharing among donors. Against clonotypes common to all four donors, non-shared ones had lower generation probabilities.

The CDR3 has 15 residues. Trimming removed 5 bases from V and 4 bases from J; junction bases left unmatched: 2. Germline V gene data show CDR1 as SEHNR and CDR2 as FQNEAQ (reference sequence). Only in-frame clones appear in the TCRdb table, and some are missing; sequencing was by immunoSEQ multiplex PCR. The repertoire includes approximately 980,000 clones, 60% to 85% of them detected once, and approximately 1.5% sits in the top ten. The donors were adults (healthy and HIV-negative) with no recent acute infections or vaccinations. This TCR was recovered from a man between 18 and 29 years old in good health. Sequencing was done on a sample of memory CD4+ T cells sorted from blood. Indicated subset: CD45RA-negative fraction. The gene calls are TRBV7-9 and TRBJ2-3, with 14 bases that match TRBD2. The CDR3 is CASSPGLAGADTQYF. CDR3 coding DNA: TGTGCCAGCAGCCCGGGACTAGCGGGAGCAGATACGCAGTATTTT.